The 15 T cell receptor beta chains below all came from one sample that was sequenced in a study of PD-L1 blockade in urothelial cancer. Time point in this sample: peripheral blood 6 weeks after treatment start. The protocol was immunoSEQ multiplex PCR, while the TCRdb copy is restricted to in-frame clones and leaves out a portion. The sample lists about 40,000 clones; 75% to 90% were seen once. This material consisted of PBMCs, taken around atezolizumab (anti-PD-L1) treatment. The receptors were gathered from a man between 60 and 70 years old with urothelial cancer.

V usage is TRBV19 and J usage is TRBJ1-2; 7 bases align to TRBD1. Germline lookup yields CDR1 LNHDA and CDR2 SQIVND (reference sequence). The CDR3 runs 15 residues. Trimming took 5 bases from V and 3 from J; bases not matched to a gene: 9. The CDR3: CASSSRRGAHYGYTF. CDR3 sequence (DNA): TGTGCCAGTAGTTCCCGCAGGGGGGCACACTATGGCTACACCTTC.

The chain carries TRBV5-1 and TRBJ1-3; TRBD1 agrees at 7 bases. After removal of 4 bases from V and 1 base from J, the junction contained 14 bases not matched to a gene. The germline V gene has CDR1 SGHRS and CDR2 YFSETQ. The CDR3 spans 18 residues. CDR3 bases: TGCGCCAGCAGCCCCGAGCCGAGGGACAGAACTTCTGGAAACACCATATATTTT. Amino acid sequence: CASSPEPRDRTSGNTIYF.

The CDR3 spells CATSTLERAGAFF. The CDR3 DNA sequence: TGTGCCACCAGCACTCTGGAGAGGGCGGGAGCTTTCTTT. V usage is TRBV15 and J usage is TRBJ1-1; D is undetermined. The CDR3 runs 13 residues. V lost 4 bases and J 10 bases, leaving 16 bases between the germline ends. CDR1 LNHNV and CDR2 YYDKDF come from the germline V gene (reference sequence). Drawing the rest from reference TRBV15 and TRBJ1-1, the complete variable domain is DAMVIQNPRYQVTQFGKPVTLSCSQTLNHNVMYWYQQKSSQAPKLLFHYYDKDFNNEADTPDNFQSRRPNTSFCFLDIRSPGLGDTAMYLCATSTLERAGAFFGQGTRLTVV.

The V and J genes are TRBV5-5 and TRBJ2-7; 7 nucleotides line up with TRBD1. CDR1 is SGHKS, CDR2 YYEKEE, per germline (reference sequence). The CDR3 spans 14 residues. V lost 1 base, J lost 6 bases, and 7 bases stayed unmatched. The CDR3 DNA reads as TGTGCCAGCAGCTTGACAGGGGCAGTCTCCGAGCAGTACTTC. Translation: CASSLTGAVSEQYF.

The genes are TRBV19 and TRBJ1-2, with 9 bases matching TRBD1. V shed 1 base, J shed 5 bases, and the junction held 5 bases outside the gene matches. This CDR3 comprises 15 residues. CDR1 and CDR2 (germline): LNHDA, SQIVND (reference sequence). CDR3 nucleotide sequence: TGTGCCAGTAGTATAGTCTCCGGGACAGGGTATGGCTACACCTTC. This sequence encodes CASSIVSGTGYGYTF.

The chain joins TRBV2 to TRBJ2-5; tentatively, D is TRBD1 (5 bases). CDR1 and CDR2 from the germline V gene are SNHLY and FYNNEI. The CDR3 length is 14 residues. V was trimmed by 6 bases and J by 5 bases, leaving 16 bases between them. The CDR3 is CASRISTASETQYF. DNA of the CDR3: TGTGCCAGCAGGATCTCGACAGCCTCGGAGACCCAGTACTTC.

A few counts support this clone. The gene calls are TRBV5-6 and TRBJ2-7, with 12 bases lining up with TRBD1. V shed 4 bases, J shed 6 bases, and the junction held 11 bases outside the gene matches. The germline CDR1 and CDR2 sequences are SGHDT and YYEEEE. The CDR3 is 16 residues long. CDR3 nucleotide sequence: TGTGCCAGCAGCCCAGAACCGGGACAGGGGGCGAGCGAGCAGTACTTC. It codes for CASSPEPGQGASEQYF.

This chain uses TRBV19 with TRBJ1-6; TRBD1 might be the D (6 bases). The V gene lost 9 bases and the J gene lost 9 bases, with 9 bases spanning the gap. The CDR3 length is 11 residues. Germline CDR1 reads LNHDA; CDR2 reads SQIVND (reference sequence). CDR3 in amino acids: CARGGGSPLHF. The CDR3 bases are TGTGCCAGAGGGGGGGGTTCACCCCTCCACTTT.

This chain connects TRBV2 to TRBJ1-2; a weak D match, TRBD1 (5 bases). Trimming removed 5 bases at V and 8 bases at J, with 12 bases between. The germline gives CDR1 SNHLY, CDR2 FYNNEI. The CDR3 spans 12 residues. The CDR3 sequence: CASSLKGKGYTF. Here the CDR3 DNA reads TGTGCCAGCAGTTTAAAGGGGAAAGGCTACACCTTC.

The chain is built from TRBV4-3 and TRBJ1-6; the D is unclear. V dropped 0 bases and J dropped 10 bases, with 13 bases sitting between them. There are 15 residues in the CDR3. The germline CDR1 and CDR2 sequences are LGHNA and YSLEER. The CDR3 spells CASSQDAGSASPLHF. CDR3 DNA: TGCGCCAGCAGCCAAGATGCGGGGAGTGCATCACCCCTCCACTTT.

The chain links TRBV7-2 to TRBJ1-1; TRBD1 matches at 7 bases. The CDR3 has 15 amino acids. The V gene end was trimmed by 5 bases and the J gene end by 7 bases; junction bases not matched to a gene: 13. Germline V CDR1 and CDR2: SGHTA, FQGNSA. CDR3 region: CASSLRLRQGDEAFF. The DNA for the CDR3 is TGTGCCAGCAGCCTCCGCCTGAGACAGGGCGATGAAGCTTTCTTT.

The chain links TRBV5-1 to TRBJ2-1; 7 bases agree with TRBD2. Per the germline V gene, CDR1 is SGHRS and CDR2 is YFSETQ. The CDR3 has 15 residues. The V segment lost 3 bases and the J segment 5 bases; nucleotides outside the gene matches: 8. The CDR3 coding sequence is TGCGCCAGCAGCTACAGCGGGGACTCGAACAATGAGCAGTTCTTC. Translation: CASSYSGDSNNEQFF.

V and J are TRBV2 and TRBJ2-1, with D tentatively TRBD2 (6 bases). This CDR3 has 15 amino acids. The V gene's germline CDR1 is SNHLY and CDR2 FYNNEI. The ends were cut back, 8 bases at V and 0 bases at J, with 14 bases in the middle. DNA of the CDR3: TGTGCCAGCGGCCGGACTACAAGCTCCTACAATGAGCAGTTCTTC. Translation gives CASGRTTSSYNEQFF.

The chain employs TRBV18 and TRBJ1-2, with 7 bases matching TRBD1. This CDR3 has 15 amino acids. Germline V CDR1 and CDR2: KGHSH, LQKENI. Trimming took 3 bases from V and 0 from J; bases not matched to a gene: 4. CDR3 DNA: TGTGCCAGCTCACCTCTCGGACAGGCTAACTATGGCTACACCTTC. Its protein product is CASSPLGQANYGYTF.

The chain carries TRBV12-5 and TRBJ2-7; unclear D gene. Germline assignment: CDR1 LGHNT and CDR2 FRNRAP. V shed 0 bases and J shed 0 bases, with 18 bases lying between them. This CDR3 has 18 residues. The CDR3 DNA follows: TGTGCTAGTGGTTTGGTACTGCTGACTGAAACCGACTCCTACGAGCAGTACTTC. Translating it yields CASGLVLLTETDSYEQYF.